This passage covers 26 T cell receptor beta chains from one sample sequenced in a study of T cell responses to AZD1222 COVID-19 vaccine. Libraries were prepared by immunoSEQ multiplex PCR; TCRdb keeps only in-frame clonotypes and omits some of them. The sample lists 55,000 to 65,000 clones, 70% to 80% occurring once. Sequenced material: peripheral blood, taken 28 days after the second AZD1222 dose. The receptors stem from an adult who received the AZD1222 COVID-19 vaccine.

This clone was detected a few times. V usage is TRBV7-3 and J usage is TRBJ2-2, with TRBD1 matching 10 bases. The germline CDR1 and CDR2 sequences are SGHTA and FQGTGA. With V trimmed by 4 bases and J by 0 bases, 8 bases remained unmatched. The CDR3 is 18 residues long. The CDR3 DNA reads TGTGCCAGCAGCTGGGGCCCGGGACAGGGGACGAACACCGGGGAGCTGTTTTTT. It yields the protein CASSWGPGQGTNTGELFF.

The CDR3 reads CASSAGQPNEQFF. DNA for the CDR3: TGTGCCAGCAGCGCGGGACAACCCAATGAGCAGTTCTTC. The rearrangement links TRBV12-3 or TRBV12-4 to TRBJ2-1; D tentatively fits TRBD1 or TRBD2 (6 bases each). V dropped 6 bases and J dropped 6 bases, with 12 bases sitting between them. The CDR3 is 13 amino acids.

This chain links TRBV18 with TRBJ2-5; D may be TRBD2 (6 bases). The CDR3 runs 15 residues. Germline values: CDR1 KGHSH, CDR2 LQKENI. Between the trimmed V and J ends, which lost 4 bases and 4 bases, there was a span of 16 bases. DNA for the CDR3: TGTGCCAGCTCACTCCTCCGGGACTCGGGAGAGACCCAGTACTTC. The encoded protein is CASSLLRDSGETQYF.

The rearrangement uses TRBV25-1 and TRBJ2-3; D perhaps matches TRBD2 (6 bases). V was shortened by 6 bases and J by 4 bases, with 11 bases between the two germline ends. The V gene's germline CDR1 is MGHDK and CDR2 SYGVNS. CDR3 length: 13 amino acids. The CDR3 is CASRPSGADTQYF. CDR3 coding DNA: TGTGCCAGCAGACCGTCGGGGGCAGATACGCAGTATTTT. Looking up the rest from reference TRBV25-1 and TRBJ2-3 gives the full variable domain: EADIYQTPRYLVIGTGKKITLECSQTMGHDKMYWYQQDPGMELHLIHYSYGVNSTEKGDLSSESTVSRIRTEHFPLTLESARPSHTSQYLCASRPSGADTQYFGPGTRLTVL.

The chain has TRBV6-1 and TRBJ2-2; D is uncertain. This CDR3 region has 15 residues. Trimming shortened V by 0 bases and J by 3 bases, and 8 bases separated the two germline ends. Germline-derived CDR1 and CDR2 are MNHNS and SASEGT. The CDR3 nucleotides read TGTGCCAGCAGTGAAGCAGTTTCGTACACCGGGGAGCTGTTTTTT. Its protein product is CASSEAVSYTGELFF.

The rearrangement links TRBV7-8 to TRBJ1-3; D is perhaps TRBD1 (5 bases). V gave up 3 bases and J gave up 1 base, with 16 bases separating them. Germline loops: CDR1 SGHVS, CDR2 FQNEAQ. This CDR3 is 17 amino acids long. The CDR3 protein is CASSFKPGAGSGNTIYF. In nucleotides, the CDR3 is TGTGCCAGCAGCTTTAAACCTGGGGCTGGGTCTGGAAACACCATATATTTT.

This chain connects TRBV12-3 or TRBV12-4 to TRBJ1-1; TRBD1 agrees at 7 bases. J lost 7 bases, V lost 6 bases, and 5 bases had no gene match. CDR3 length: 12 residues. The CDR3 DNA reads TGTGCCAGCAGACTAAACAGGGGTGAAGCTTTCTTT. As protein: CASRLNRGEAFF.

The chain joins TRBV27 to TRBJ2-7; a weak D match, TRBD1 (6 bases). Looked up from germline, CDR1 is MNHEY and CDR2 is SMNVEV (reference sequence). The V gene lost 0 bases and the J gene lost 2 bases, with 14 bases spanning the gap. The CDR3 is 16 amino acids. As DNA, the CDR3 is TGTGCCAGCAGTTTATCGGCACAGGGTGGCGCCTACGAGCAGTACTTC. Translated: CASSLSAQGGAYEQYF.

This clone was seen only once. V gene TRBV11-2 combines with J gene TRBJ1-2; 9 bases agree with TRBD1. This CDR3 spans 13 amino acids. The germline V gene encodes CDR1 SGHAT and CDR2 FQNNGV. Trimming removed 6 bases from V and 7 bases from J; junction bases left unmatched: 6. The CDR3 loop is CASSETGGGGYTF. CDR3 sequence (DNA): TGTGCCAGCAGTGAGACAGGGGGTGGTGGCTACACCTTC.

The chain combines TRBV7-2 with TRBJ2-2, with TRBD1 matching 10 bases. V was clipped by 7 bases and J by 4 bases; unmatched bases: 6. Germline CDR1 reads SGHTA; CDR2 reads FQGNSA. This CDR3 comprises 15 residues. The CDR3 DNA reads as TGTGCCAGCAACGACAGGGGGCGCGGCACCGGGGAGCTGTTTTTT. Translated, it gives CASNDRGRGTGELFF.

The chain recombines TRBV19 with TRBJ1-4; 8 bases fit TRBD1. Germline trimming cut 7 bases from V and 8 bases from J; bases unmatched to any gene: 18. Germline CDR1 reads LNHDA; CDR2 reads SQIVND (reference sequence). The CDR3 totals 17 residues. The CDR3 sequence: CASTPLGAAGGREKLFF. The CDR3 bases are TGTGCCAGTACCCCCCTAGGCGCGGCAGGGGGCAGGGAAAAACTGTTTTTT.

The V call is TRBV7-6, the J call TRBJ2-5; the D is unclear. The germline V gene encodes CDR1 SGHVS and CDR2 FNYEAQ. The CDR3 contains 13 residues. Trimming removed 6 bases at V and 5 bases at J, with 13 bases between. Here the CDR3 DNA reads TGTGCCAGCAGTCCAGATGGGCGGGAGACCCAGTACTTC. Protein sequence: CASSPDGRETQYF. Filled out from reference TRBV7-6 and TRBJ2-5, the complete variable domain reads GAGVSQSPRYKVTKRGQDVALRCDPISGHVSLYWYRQALGQGPEFLTYFNYEAQQDKSGLPNDRFSAERPEGSISTLTIQRTEQRDSAMYRCASSPDGRETQYFGPGTRLLVL.

The J gene is TRBJ1-2, the V gene TRBV6-5, with D possibly being TRBD1 (5 bases). This CDR3 has 11 residues. V was clipped by 7 bases and J by 7 bases, with 10 bases between them. From germline, CDR1 is MNHEY and CDR2 SVGAGI. CDR3 sequence reads: CASTAGGGYTF. As DNA, the CDR3 is TGTGCCAGCACGGCGGGGGGTGGCTACACCTTC.

CDR3 nucleotide sequence: TGTGCCAGTAGTAAGGGGGGTTCCGATCAGCCCCAGCATTTT. Translating it yields CASSKGGSDQPQHF. The chain combines TRBV19 with TRBJ1-5; D possibly corresponds to TRBD1 (6 bases). Germline assignment: CDR1 LNHDA and CDR2 SQIVND (reference sequence). Trimming left V 4 bases short and J 5 bases short, with 12 bases between. The CDR3 is 14 residues long. The full variable domain, rest sourced from reference TRBV19 and TRBJ1-5, is DGGITQSPKYLFRKEGQNVTLSCEQNLNHDAMYWYRQDPGQGLRLIYYSQIVNDFQKGDIAEGYSVSREKKESFPLTVTSAQKNPTAFYLCASSKGGSDQPQHFGDGTRLSIL.

The CDR3 is CASSLGPTGELFF. The CDR3 DNA follows: TGTGCCAGCAGTTTAGGTCCCACCGGGGAGCTGTTTTTT. This sequence joins TRBV2 and TRBJ2-2; D remains ambiguous. Trimming stripped 5 bases from V and 4 bases from J, with 8 bases between. The CDR3 has 13 residues. Per the germline V gene, CDR1 is SNHLY and CDR2 is FYNNEI.

This clone has more than one count but fewer than ten. This chain links TRBV19 with TRBJ1-4; D remains ambiguous. Germline CDR1 is LNHDA and CDR2 is SQIVND (reference sequence). V was trimmed by 5 bases and J by 4 bases, leaving 14 bases between them. This CDR3 is built from 15 residues. CDR3 nucleotides: TGTGCCAGTAGTGCAATTGGAGGGATTAATGAAAAACTGTTTTTT. It codes for CASSAIGGINEKLFF.

This sequence joins TRBV18 and TRBJ1-1; D is unresolved. This CDR3 comprises 15 residues. Between the trimmed V and J ends, which lost 0 bases and 1 base, there was a span of 9 bases. Germline CDR1 KGHSH, CDR2 LQKENI. For the CDR3, the DNA is TGTGCCAGCTCACCACCGGAGGGCCCGAACACTGAAGCTTTCTTT. Amino acids: CASSPPEGPNTEAFF. Filled out from reference TRBV18 and TRBJ1-1, the complete variable domain reads NAGVMQNPRHLVRRRGQEARLRCSPMKGHSHVYWYRQLPEEGLKFMVYLQKENIIDESGMPKERFSAEFPKEGPSILRIQQVVRGDSAAYFCASSPPEGPNTEAFFGQGTRLTVV.

This chain joins TRBV28 and TRBJ1-1, with 9 bases fitting TRBD1. CDR1 is MDHEN, CDR2 SYDVKM, per germline. The V and J ends lost 5 bases and 1 base, in that order; junction bases with no gene match: 5. CDR3 length: 15 amino acids. The CDR3 DNA reads as TGTGCCAGCAGTCCCCCGGGACAGGGGAACACTGAAGCTTTCTTT. Translating it yields CASSPPGQGNTEAFF.

The genes are TRBV21-1 and TRBJ1-1; the table calls TRBD1, which could not be checked here. TRBV21-1 is tagged as a pseudogene. The CDR3 runs 18 residues. The CDR3 DNA sequence: TGTGCCAGCAGCAAGGTGGGACAGGACCCTCTCATGAACACTGAAGCTTTCTTT. Translating gives CASSKVGQDPLMNTEAFF.

This clone was counted once. V usage is TRBV12-5 and J usage is TRBJ2-5, with a tentative D call TRBD2 (5 bases). V gave up 7 bases and J gave up 1 base, with 10 bases separating them. Germline CDR1 is LGHNT and CDR2 is FRNRAP. This CDR3 comprises 13 residues. CDR3 amino acids: CASAGIAQETQYF. The CDR3, as DNA: TGTGCTAGTGCGGGGATTGCCCAAGAGACCCAGTACTTC.

The chain couples TRBV20-1 to TRBJ1-2; D is perhaps TRBD1 (5 bases). The CDR3 runs 11 residues. Germline V gene data show CDR1 as DFQATT and CDR2 as SNEGSKA (reference sequence). V was pared by 4 bases and J by 8 bases, with 11 bases between. For the CDR3, the DNA is TGCAGTGCTAAGGTAGGGGTCGGCTACACCTTC. It codes for CSAKVGVGYTF.

The V gene is TRBV10-3, the J gene TRBJ2-7; TRBD2 agrees at 11 bases. This CDR3 region has 14 residues. Trimming took 7 bases from V and 3 from J; bases not matched to a gene: 5. Germline CDR1 ENHRY, CDR2 SYGVKD. CDR3 sequence reads: CAIKELAGVYEQYF. The CDR3 DNA is TGTGCCATCAAAGAACTAGCGGGGGTCTACGAGCAGTACTTC.

The chain joins TRBV19 to TRBJ1-2; D not resolved. V was clipped by 2 bases and J by 8 bases, with 18 bases between them. This CDR3 is 15 amino acids long. Per the germline V gene, CDR1 is LNHDA and CDR2 is SQIVND (reference sequence). The CDR3 here is CASSIYALSQPGYTF. The CDR3 bases are TGTGCCAGTAGTATATACGCGCTCTCCCAGCCGGGCTACACCTTC. Filled out from reference TRBV19 and TRBJ1-2, the complete variable domain reads DGGITQSPKYLFRKEGQNVTLSCEQNLNHDAMYWYRQDPGQGLRLIYYSQIVNDFQKGDIAEGYSVSREKKESFPLTVTSAQKNPTAFYLCASSIYALSQPGYTFGSGTRLTVV.

The chain joins TRBV9 to TRBJ2-7; 7 positions agree with TRBD1. The V and J ends lost 0 bases and 2 bases, in that order; junction bases with no gene match: 5. From germline, CDR1 is SGDLS and CDR2 YYNGEE. There are 15 residues in the CDR3. DNA of the CDR3: TGTGCCAGCAGCGTAGATGGGACAGAGCCCTACGAGCAGTACTTC. Its protein product is CASSVDGTEPYEQYF.

The count of this clone is one. CDR3 sequence (DNA): TGTGCCAGCAGCTTTAGTTCAGTATCCTACGAGCAGTACTTC. Residues: CASSFSSVSYEQYF. The V call is TRBV11-2, the J call TRBJ2-7; D remains ambiguous. V was shortened by 3 bases and J by 1 base, with 10 bases between the two germline ends. Germline CDR1 reads SGHAT; CDR2 reads FQNNGV. CDR3 length: 14 residues.

This CDR3 reads CASRALEAGELFF. The CDR3 DNA reads TGTGCCAGCCGCGCCCTCGAGGCCGGGGAGCTGTTTTTT. J is TRBJ2-2 and V is TRBV12-3 or TRBV12-4; no firm D call. There are 13 residues in the CDR3. V was clipped by 8 bases and J by 6 bases, with 13 bases between them.